The 23 T cell receptor beta chains listed next were all sequenced from one sample in a study of T cell repertoires in cytomegalovirus infection. TCRdb passed the reads through MiXCR, listing each CDR3 protein once. The sample has roughly 300,000 distinct CDR3 sequences, more than 8% seen once. Sequencing was performed on PBMCs. These receptors originate from a human donor in good health (CMV status not recorded). Some clones in this sample may be carry-over from other donors' samples.

This clonotype has more than one count but fewer than ten. This chain uses TRBV10-1 with TRBJ1-1; tentative D call: TRBD1 (6 bases). The CDR3 loop spans 12 amino acids. Between the trimmed V and J ends, which lost 4 bases and 12 bases, there was a span of 15 bases. Germline loops: CDR1 WNHNN, CDR2 SYGVQD (reference sequence). In DNA, the CDR3 is TGCGCCAGCAGTGCCGGGGGGCCGGGCACTTTCTTT. Encoded protein: CASSAGGPGTFF.

This clonotype was seen more than once but under ten times. V usage is TRBV14 and J usage is TRBJ2-6, with D perhaps TRBD1 (6 bases). Germline-derived CDR1 and CDR2 are SGHDN and FVKESK. The CDR3 length is 15 residues. Trimming took 3 bases from V and 0 from J, leaving 6 bases between them. The CDR3 region is CASSQGHSGANVLTF. In DNA form, the CDR3 reads TGTGCCAGCAGCCAGGGACACTCTGGGGCCAACGTCCTGACTTTC.

This chain joins TRBV6-8 and TRBJ1-5; 8 positions match TRBD1. The CDR3 loop spans 17 amino acids. The germline V gene encodes CDR1 MNHGY and CDR2 SAAAGT. V shed 6 bases and J 0 bases; nucleotides not matched to a gene: 10. The CDR3 nucleotides read TGTGCCAGCAGCCGCCTGGACAGGGCCATTAGCAATCAGCCCCAGCATTTT. This encodes CASSRLDRAISNQPQHF.

This clonotype has ten or more counts. The chain combines TRBV12-3 or TRBV12-4 with TRBJ2-5, with a possible D match to TRBD1 (6 bases). V was trimmed by 5 bases and J by 2 bases, leaving 9 bases between them. The CDR3 sequence is 13 residues long. CDR3 DNA sequence: TGTGCCAGCAGTACAGGGAATCAAGAGACCCAGTACTTC. Translated, it gives CASSTGNQETQYF.

This clonotype turned up a few times. The V call is TRBV3-1, the J call TRBJ2-2; D is tentatively TRBD1 or TRBD2 (5 bases each). Germline V gene lookup returns CDR1 LGHDT and CDR2 YNNKEL (reference sequence). The V and J ends lost 6 bases and 0 bases respectively, with 14 bases between them. The CDR3 is 16 residues long. This chain's CDR3 is CASRGREWSNTGELFF. CDR3 sequence (DNA): TGTGCCAGCAGAGGCAGGGAGTGGTCGAACACCGGGGAGCTGTTTTTT.

This clonotype was seen at least ten times. The chain links TRBV6-2 or TRBV6-3 to TRBJ2-6; D is unclear. The V gene's germline CDR1 is MNHEY and CDR2 SVGEGT. Trimming stripped 6 bases from V and 0 bases from J, with 9 bases between. The CDR3 length is 15 residues. CDR3 in amino acids: CASRDPGSGANVLTF. Written as DNA, the CDR3 is TGTGCCAGCAGGGACCCCGGCTCTGGGGCCAACGTCCTGACTTTC.

This clonotype has at least ten counts. The chain has TRBV7-2 and TRBJ1-1, with 9 bases matching TRBD1. The V segment lost 6 bases and the J segment 4 bases; nucleotides outside the gene matches: 9. Germline CDR1 SGHTA, CDR2 FQGNSA. The CDR3 spans 15 residues. CDR3 residues: CASRVGTGMSTEAFF. The CDR3, as DNA: TGTGCCAGCAGGGTCGGGACAGGGATGAGCACTGAAGCTTTCTTT.

This clonotype was counted ten times or more. V is TRBV7-2 and J is TRBJ1-2; D is possibly TRBD1 (5 bases). This CDR3 has 12 residues. CDR1 is SGHTA and CDR2 is FQGNSA in the germline V gene. The V end was cut by 7 bases, the J end by 5 bases, with 11 bases between. CDR3 loop: CASTPRGYGYTF. The CDR3 DNA reads TGTGCCAGCACTCCTAGGGGATATGGCTACACCTTC.

The chain couples TRBV19 to TRBJ2-3; D perhaps matches TRBD1 (6 bases). CDR3 length: 16 amino acids. Germline lookup yields CDR1 LNHDA and CDR2 SQIVND (reference sequence). V gave up 8 bases and J gave up 0 bases, with 18 bases separating them. CDR3 loop: CASSSWTVPSTDTQYF. The DNA of the CDR3 is TGTGCCAGTTCCTCTTGGACAGTCCCTAGCACAGATACGCAGTATTTT.

This clonotype was counted ten times or more. The chain couples TRBV7-2 to TRBJ2-7; D gene uncertain. Trimming pared 1 base from V and 2 bases from J, leaving 6 bases between. The germline V gene encodes CDR1 SGHTA and CDR2 FQGNSA. The CDR3 runs to 13 residues. The CDR3 loop reads CASSLDFTYEQYF. Here the CDR3 DNA reads TGTGCCAGCAGCTTAGACTTCACCTACGAGCAGTACTTC. The variable domain in full, with the rest retrieved from reference TRBV7-2 and TRBJ2-7, is GAGVSQSPSNKVTEKGKDVELRCDPISGHTALYWYRQSLGQGLEFLIYFQGNSAPDKSGLPSDRFSAERTGGSVSTLTIQRTQQEDSAVYLCASSLDFTYEQYFGPGTRLTVT.

The CDR3 bases are TGTGCTAGTGGTTTGGACAGGGGTACTGAAGCTTTCTTT. Protein product: CASGLDRGTEAFF. The chain combines TRBV12-5 with TRBJ1-1; TRBD1 matches at 7 bases. CDR1 is LGHNT, CDR2 FRNRAP, per germline. This CDR3 contains 13 residues. Trimming took 1 base from V and 5 from J; bases not matched to a gene: 1.

About this clonotype itself: Given a much more abundant clone one base away, this may be a read error. The V call is TRBV4-1, the J call TRBJ2-3, with D perhaps TRBD1 or TRBD2 (5 bases each). Germline V gene sequence: CDR1 MGHRA, CDR2 YSYEKL. CDR3 length equals 15 residues. The CDR3 nucleotides read TGTGCCAGCAGCCATGGGGGAGAGATTGGGAATACGCTGTATTTT. Its protein product is CASSHGGEIGNTLYF.

This clonotype was found many times. This sequence joins TRBV7-3 and TRBJ2-1; no clear D. V was trimmed by 5 bases and J by 0 bases, leaving 11 bases between them. The length of the CDR3 is 15 residues. Germline V CDR1 and CDR2: SGHTA, FQGTGA. The DNA for the CDR3 is TGTGCCAGCAGCCCTTCATCGAGCTCCTACAATGAGCAGTTCTTC. This translates into CASSPSSSSYNEQFF.

Concerning this clonotype itself: The conserved final phenylalanine or tryptophan is absent from the CDR3, which likely points to a read error. J is TRBJ2-7 and V is TRBV19, with 7 bases identical to TRBD1. CDR1 and CDR2 (germline): LNHDA, SQIVND (reference sequence). J gave up 2 bases and V 5 bases, and 12 bases lay outside the gene matches. The CDR3 covers 16 residues. This CDR3 is CASSADRSLPTYEQYL. The CDR3 region has the DNA TGTGCCAGTAGTGCGGACAGGTCCCTCCCGACCTACGAGCAGTACCTC.

This clonotype was detected only a few times. V usage is TRBV28 and J usage is TRBJ2-7; D gene ambiguous. Germline V gives CDR1 MDHEN, CDR2 SYDVKM. The CDR3 contains 14 residues. V lost 6 bases and J 2 bases, leaving 14 bases between the germline ends. The chain's CDR3 is CASRPPERAYEQYF. Here the CDR3 DNA reads TGTGCCAGCAGACCCCCGGAAAGGGCCTACGAGCAGTACTTC.

This chain uses TRBV6-5 with TRBJ2-3; 11 bases align to TRBD2. V shed 6 bases, J shed 5 bases, and the junction held 10 bases outside the gene matches. The CDR3 has 16 amino acids. Germline V gives CDR1 MNHEY, CDR2 SVGAGI. The CDR3 loop is CASSPSTSGIGDTQYF. In nucleotides, the CDR3 is TGTGCCAGCAGCCCCTCGACTAGCGGGATTGGAGATACGCAGTATTTT.

The chain joins TRBV29-1 to TRBJ2-1, with TRBD2 matching over 15 bases. The germline CDR1 and CDR2 sequences are SQVTM and ANQGSEA. Trimming took 7 bases from V and 2 from J; bases not matched to a gene: 6. CDR3 length: 16 amino acids. The CDR3 DNA reads TGCAGCGGGCGGACTAGCGGGAGGGCCACCTACAATGAGCAGTTCTTC. This codes for CSGRTSGRATYNEQFF.

This clonotype has just a few counts. In DNA form, the CDR3 reads TGTGTCCCCAGGGGTCGGCGGAAAGAGACCCAGTACTTC. Translation gives CVPRGRRKETQYF. This chain uses TRBV2 with TRBJ2-5, with D maybe TRBD1 (6 bases). This CDR3 region has 13 residues. Per germline, CDR1 SNHLY and CDR2 FYNNEI.

The chain recombines TRBV12-3 or TRBV12-4 with TRBJ1-5; D perhaps matches TRBD1 (5 bases). This CDR3 spans 14 amino acids. Trimming took off 4 bases at V and 0 bases at J, with 7 bases between the two ends. The CDR3 loop reads CASSSGSSNQPQHF. The CDR3 DNA is TGTGCCAGCAGTTCAGGGAGTAGCAATCAGCCCCAGCATTTT.

This clonotype was observed a few times. The chain employs TRBV7-2 and TRBJ2-7; D may be TRBD1 (6 bases). Per the germline V gene, CDR1 is SGHTA and CDR2 is FQGNSA. Trimming pared 1 base from V and 3 bases from J, leaving 10 bases between. The CDR3 has 14 amino acids. The CDR3 DNA is TGTGCCAGCAGCTTAGACAGACAGGTCTACGAGCAGTACTTC. This encodes CASSLDRQVYEQYF.

This clonotype showed up just a few times. This sequence joins TRBV27 and TRBJ2-2; D may be TRBD2 (6 bases). Germline CDR1 and CDR2: MNHEY and SMNVEV (reference sequence). The CDR3 spans 16 residues. Trimming stripped 5 bases from V and 4 bases from J, with 17 bases between. CDR3: CASSLLGGGGTGELFF. The CDR3 nucleotides are TGTGCCAGCAGTCTTCTGGGGGGAGGAGGCACCGGGGAGCTGTTTTTT.

This clonotype has a handful of counts. This rearrangement joins TRBV29-1 to TRBJ1-2; weak D call: TRBD1 (5 bases). Germline assignment: CDR1 SQVTM and CDR2 ANQGSEA. CDR3 length: 14 amino acids. Trimming stripped 4 bases from V and 6 bases from J, with 18 bases between. CDR3 amino acids: CSVGEGSWGNGYTF. For the CDR3, the DNA is TGCAGCGTTGGTGAGGGAAGCTGGGGGAATGGCTACACCTTC.

This clonotype was observed many times. The chain uses TRBV7-9 and TRBJ1-1; D is undetermined. In germline, CDR1 is SEHNR, CDR2 FQNEAQ (reference sequence). V was pared by 2 bases and J by 1 base, with 8 bases between. This CDR3 region has 14 residues. CDR3 region: CASSLHSWNTEAFF. Here the CDR3 DNA reads TGTGCCAGCAGCTTACACAGTTGGAACACTGAAGCTTTCTTT.